Listed here are 31 T cell receptor beta chains from one sample, sequenced in a study of T cell responses to AZD1222 COVID-19 vaccine. TCRdb's table, derived via immunoSEQ multiplex PCR, lists solely in-frame clones and lacks some. In the table there are 95,000 to 150,000 clones, about 90% of which are singletons. The sample in question was peripheral blood, obtained on day 0 of AZD1222 vaccination. Source of these receptors: an adult in good health.

The V gene is TRBV6-2 or TRBV6-3, the J gene TRBJ1-5, with D maybe TRBD1 (5 bases). Germline values: CDR1 MNHEY, CDR2 SVGEGT. The CDR3 extends over 15 amino acids. The V end was cut by 2 bases, the J end by 6 bases, with 14 bases between. This CDR3 is CASSYQGEVAQPQHF. CDR3 DNA: TGTGCCAGCAGTTACCAGGGAGAGGTTGCTCAGCCCCAGCATTTT.

The J gene is TRBJ1-2, the V gene TRBV7-6; no clear D. V dropped 1 base and J dropped 5 bases, with 17 bases sitting between them. CDR1 and CDR2 (germline): SGHVS, FNYEAQ. CDR3 length: 16 residues. This chain's CDR3 is CASSLVLEGGVYGYTF. The CDR3 nucleotides are TGTGCCAGCAGCTTAGTCTTGGAGGGTGGGGTGTATGGCTACACCTTC.

The sample holds one count of this clone. The chain employs TRBV4-1 and TRBJ2-7; 8 positions match TRBD1. V dropped 4 bases and J dropped 3; count of bases not matched to a gene: 5. Germline values: CDR1 MGHRA, CDR2 YSYEKL. The CDR3 has 14 residues. CDR3 bases: TGCGCCAGCAGCCCTTCCGGGACAGGCTACGAGCAGTACTTC. Protein: CASSPSGTGYEQYF.

The rearrangement uses TRBV7-8 and TRBJ1-1, with unresolved D. CDR1 and CDR2 (germline): SGHVS, FQNEAQ. The CDR3 is 12 amino acids. V was clipped by 5 bases and J by 2 bases, with 6 bases between them. CDR3 coding DNA: TGTGCCAGCAGCCCCCACAACACTGAAGCTTTCTTT. It yields the protein CASSPHNTEAFF.

The chain recombines TRBV5-1 with TRBJ1-2; D gene unclear. The V end was cut by 4 bases, the J end by 0 bases, with 16 bases between. The CDR3 extends over 16 amino acids. Germline V gene lookup returns CDR1 SGHRS and CDR2 YFSETQ. CDR3 coding DNA: TGCGCCAGCAGCCCGGAGGGCAGCCGCGCTAACTATGGCTACACCTTC. Its translation: CASSPEGSRANYGYTF.

This clone was seen just once. V usage is TRBV19 and J usage is TRBJ1-3; D gene uncertain. Germline-derived CDR1 and CDR2 are LNHDA and SQIVND (reference sequence). CDR3 size: 14 residues. The ends were cut back, 6 bases at V and 4 bases at J, with 13 bases in the middle. The CDR3 nucleotides read TGTGCCAGTAGGGCGGTAAGCTCCGGAAACACCATATATTTT. It specifies CASRAVSSGNTIYF. Supplemented by reference TRBV19 and TRBJ1-3, the full variable domain reads DGGITQSPKYLFRKEGQNVTLSCEQNLNHDAMYWYRQDPGQGLRLIYYSQIVNDFQKGDIAEGYSVSREKKESFPLTVTSAQKNPTAFYLCASRAVSSGNTIYFGEGSWLTVV.

In DNA form, the CDR3 reads TGTGCCAGCAGTTACCGTTACCAACCTAGCACAGATACGCAGTATTTT. Amino acids: CASSYRYQPSTDTQYF. The chain carries TRBV6-2 or TRBV6-3 and TRBJ2-3; D unresolved. Germline lookup yields CDR1 MNHEY and CDR2 SVGEGT. This CDR3 has 16 amino acids. V dropped 2 bases and J dropped 0 bases, with 12 bases sitting between them.

This chain connects TRBV6-4 to TRBJ2-1, with TRBD2 as a possible D gene (6 bases). This CDR3 region has 15 residues. Germline assignment: CDR1 MRHNA and CDR2 SNTAGT. V was clipped by 3 bases and J by 0 bases, with 9 bases between them. As DNA, the CDR3 is TGTGCCAGCAGTGAAGGAGGGAGCTCCTACAATGAGCAGTTCTTC. Translation: CASSEGGSSYNEQFF.

This clone occurred once. The chain uses TRBV19 and TRBJ1-4; the D is unclear. V was shortened by 3 bases and J by 6 bases, with 14 bases between the two germline ends. This CDR3 region has 15 residues. Germline lookup yields CDR1 LNHDA and CDR2 SQIVND (reference sequence). The CDR3 DNA is TGTGCCAGTAGTATTTCCGGGTCCGGGGATGAAAAACTGTTTTTT. Its translation is CASSISGSGDEKLFF.

The chain has TRBV5-4 and TRBJ2-7; no firm D call. CDR1 SGHNT and CDR2 YYREEE come from the germline V gene (reference sequence). The V end lost 0 bases, the J end lost 1 base, and 17 bases lay between the germline ends. CDR3 length: 17 residues. The CDR3 region is CASSLEAWGSPSYEQYF. Written as DNA, the CDR3 is TGTGCCAGCAGCTTGGAAGCCTGGGGATCCCCATCCTACGAGCAGTACTTC.

Only one count was recorded for this clone. The chain combines TRBV2 with TRBJ2-3, with 8 bases identical to TRBD2. The CDR3 has 14 residues. With V trimmed by 4 bases and J by 4 bases, 4 bases remained unmatched. Germline V gene data show CDR1 as SNHLY and CDR2 as FYNNEI. The CDR3 DNA reads as TGTGCCAGCAGTGCGACTAGCGATCCAGATACGCAGTATTTT. This encodes CASSATSDPDTQYF.

This clone was recorded only once. This rearrangement joins TRBV14 to TRBJ1-6; weak D call: TRBD1 (6 bases). Germline CDR1 SGHDN, CDR2 FVKESK. CDR3 length: 16 amino acids. V lost 5 bases and J 6 bases, leaving 17 bases between the germline ends. CDR3 residues: CASSAGQLYLNSPLHF. The CDR3 DNA reads TGTGCCAGCAGCGCCGGACAGCTTTACCTTAATTCACCCCTCCACTTT.

V is TRBV11-2 and J is TRBJ1-4; unclear D gene. V lost 0 bases, J lost 8 bases, and 22 bases lay in between. This CDR3 has 18 amino acids. Germline CDR1 SGHAT, CDR2 FQNNGV. The CDR3 is CASSLDPPRVLGGEKLFF. The CDR3 DNA reads TGTGCCAGCAGCTTAGATCCCCCTAGAGTATTAGGAGGAGAAAAACTGTTTTTT.

The chain joins TRBV4-3 to TRBJ2-7, with 8 nucleotides matching TRBD2. This CDR3 contains 16 residues. The V gene end was trimmed by 1 base and the J gene end by 4 bases; junction bases not matched to a gene: 9. The germline gives CDR1 LGHNA, CDR2 YSLEER. The CDR3: CASSQVSSGGMYEQYF. The CDR3 DNA follows: TGCGCCAGCAGCCAAGTTTCCAGCGGGGGAATGTACGAGCAGTACTTC.

The chain carries TRBV4-3 and TRBJ2-7; 9 bases align to TRBD1. CDR3 length: 16 residues. The germline gives CDR1 LGHNA, CDR2 YSLEER. With V trimmed by 1 base and J by 6 bases, 10 bases remained unmatched. The CDR3 coding sequence is TGCGCCAGCAGCCAAGGTACGAGGGGACAGGGAGCCGAGCAGTACTTC. It translates to CASSQGTRGQGAEQYF.

The chain couples TRBV19 to TRBJ1-1, with D unclear. Germline V gene sequence: CDR1 LNHDA, CDR2 SQIVND (reference sequence). This CDR3 is built from 12 residues. Trimming took 3 bases from V and 5 from J, leaving 7 bases between them. In DNA, the CDR3 is TGTGCCAGTAGTATTAGTTGGACTGAAGCTTTCTTT. Its translation is CASSISWTEAFF.

The rearrangement joins TRBV4-3 to TRBJ2-5; tentative D call: TRBD2 (7 bases). The CDR3 contains 15 residues. Germline CDR1 reads LGHNA; CDR2 reads YSLEER. Trimming shortened V by 0 bases and J by 4 bases, and 12 bases separated the two germline ends. The chain's CDR3 is CASSQEWGGGETQYF. DNA for the CDR3: TGCGCCAGCAGCCAAGAATGGGGGGGCGGAGAGACCCAGTACTTC.

This chain connects TRBV19 to TRBJ2-5, with D perhaps being TRBD1 or TRBD2 (5 bases each). Trimming removed 5 bases at V and 5 bases at J, with 9 bases between. Germline CDR1 LNHDA, CDR2 SQIVND (reference sequence). This CDR3 comprises 12 residues. The DNA for the CDR3 is TGTGCCAGTAGTTTCTGGGGGGAGACCCAGTACTTC. It is translated as CASSFWGETQYF.

The rearrangement uses TRBV19 and TRBJ2-7; D is perhaps TRBD1 (6 bases). V lost 4 bases to trimming and J lost 0 bases, with 10 bases between them. The length of the CDR3 is 14 residues. Germline V CDR1 and CDR2: LNHDA, SQIVND (reference sequence). The CDR3 DNA follows: TGTGCCAGTAGTACAGGGGCGACCTCCTACGAGCAGTACTTC. The encoded protein is CASSTGATSYEQYF.

The chain uses TRBV29-1 and TRBJ2-3; D is possibly TRBD1 (7 bases). From germline, CDR1 is SQVTM and CDR2 ANQGSEA. This CDR3 spans 15 amino acids. The CDR3 coding sequence is TGCAGTGCTCAGGGGGGCGGGTTGCCCACAGATACGCAGTATTTT. It yields the protein CSAQGGGLPTDTQYF.

This clone has a handful of counts. V and J are TRBV5-1 and TRBJ1-1, with a weak D call TRBD1 (5 bases). Germline values: CDR1 SGHRS, CDR2 YFSETQ. The germline V and J ends were trimmed by 4 bases and 5 bases, with 15 bases remaining between them. CDR3 size: 14 residues. This chain's CDR3 is CASSLQADSTEAFF. In DNA form, the CDR3 reads TGCGCCAGCAGCCTACAGGCCGATTCGACTGAAGCTTTCTTT. Supplemented by reference TRBV5-1 and TRBJ1-1, the full variable domain reads KAGVTQTPRYLIKTRGQQVTLSCSPISGHRSVSWYQQTPGQGLQFLFEYFSETQRNKGNFPGRFSGRQFSNSRSEMNVSTLELGDSALYLCASSLQADSTEAFFGQGTRLTVV.

The chain links TRBV30 to TRBJ1-1; 11 nucleotides align to TRBD1. This CDR3 comprises 13 residues. Trimming cost V 4 bases and J 3 bases; bases outside gene matches: 1. CDR1 and CDR2 from the germline V gene are GTSNPN and SVGIG (reference sequence). CDR3 residues: CAWTGQGDTEAFF. The CDR3 bases are TGTGCCTGGACGGGACAGGGGGACACTGAAGCTTTCTTT.

V usage is TRBV6-2 or TRBV6-3 and J usage is TRBJ1-6; D gene ambiguous. Trimming left V 2 bases short and J 3 bases short, with 8 bases between. Germline-derived CDR1 and CDR2 are MNHEY and SVGEGT. The CDR3 runs to 15 residues. This CDR3 reads CASSYGGLYNSPLHF. The CDR3 DNA reads as TGTGCCAGCAGTTACGGAGGCCTCTATAATTCACCCCTCCACTTT.

V usage is TRBV30 and J usage is TRBJ1-5; D unresolved. Looked up from germline, CDR1 is GTSNPN and CDR2 is SVGIG (reference sequence). The ends were cut back, 2 bases at V and 9 bases at J, with 14 bases in the middle. The CDR3 contains 13 residues. CDR3 in amino acids: CAWSYKGSRPQHF. CDR3 sequence (DNA): TGTGCCTGGAGTTACAAGGGTTCTCGGCCCCAGCATTTT.

V is TRBV4-1 and J is TRBJ2-1; the D gene is possibly TRBD2 (6 bases). This CDR3 has 16 amino acids. V lost 1 base to trimming and J lost 1 base, with 11 bases between them. Germline V gives CDR1 MGHRA, CDR2 YSYEKL. The CDR3 here is CASSQAARDSYNEQFF. CDR3 in DNA: TGCGCCAGCAGCCAAGCAGCGCGGGATTCCTACAATGAGCAGTTCTTC.

The rearrangement uses TRBV20-1 and TRBJ1-1, with a possible D match to TRBD1 (6 bases). V lost 3 bases to trimming and J lost 3 bases, with 14 bases between them. CDR1 and CDR2 (germline): DFQATT, SNEGSKA (reference sequence). The CDR3 loop spans 14 amino acids. CDR3: CSASPLTGYTEAFF. As DNA, the CDR3 is TGCAGTGCTAGTCCCCTTACAGGGTACACTGAAGCTTTCTTT.

The J gene is TRBJ2-1, the V gene TRBV7-9; D is perhaps TRBD1 (5 bases). CDR1 and CDR2 from the germline V gene are SEHNR and FQNEAQ (reference sequence). This CDR3 comprises 17 residues. Trimming shortened V by 1 base and J by 9 bases, and 22 bases separated the two germline ends. CDR3 DNA sequence: TGTGCCAGCAGCTTAGATTGGGGAAGCAGGGTACAAGGTGAGCAGTTCTTC. The encoded protein is CASSLDWGSRVQGEQFF.

The J gene is TRBJ1-4, the V gene TRBV7-2; no definite D call. Germline CDR1 SGHTA, CDR2 FQGNSA. V lost 5 bases and J lost 2, with 12 bases in between. The CDR3 is 15 amino acids. CDR3 coding DNA: TGTGCCAGCAGCCTGGGAGCTGTTACTAATGAAAAACTGTTTTTT. This codes for CASSLGAVTNEKLFF.

V and J are TRBV5-6 and TRBJ2-7, with a weak D call TRBD2 (6 bases). V was shortened by 2 bases and J by 3 bases, with 12 bases between the two germline ends. The CDR3 totals 14 residues. CDR1 is SGHDT, CDR2 YYEEEE, per germline. This chain's CDR3 is CASSFSGLRYEQYF. In nucleotides, the CDR3 is TGTGCCAGCAGCTTTTCGGGACTTCGCTACGAGCAGTACTTC.

V gene TRBV29-1 combines with J gene TRBJ1-3; D remains unclear. The CDR3 extends over 13 amino acids. Per the germline V gene, CDR1 is SQVTM and CDR2 is ANQGSEA. V was trimmed by 6 bases and J by 4 bases, leaving 13 bases between them. Written as DNA, the CDR3 is TGCAGCGTGGACTGGGGTTCAGGAAACACCATATATTTT. Its translation: CSVDWGSGNTIYF.

The J gene is TRBJ1-1, the V gene TRBV5-6, with D possibly being TRBD1 (6 bases). The CDR3 is 15 residues long. CDR1 and CDR2 (germline): SGHDT, YYEEEE. Trimming took off 4 bases at V and 1 base at J, with 14 bases between the two ends. Written as DNA, the CDR3 is TGTGCCAGCAGCATTATCGGACAGCCGAACACTGAAGCTTTCTTT. It is translated as CASSIIGQPNTEAFF.